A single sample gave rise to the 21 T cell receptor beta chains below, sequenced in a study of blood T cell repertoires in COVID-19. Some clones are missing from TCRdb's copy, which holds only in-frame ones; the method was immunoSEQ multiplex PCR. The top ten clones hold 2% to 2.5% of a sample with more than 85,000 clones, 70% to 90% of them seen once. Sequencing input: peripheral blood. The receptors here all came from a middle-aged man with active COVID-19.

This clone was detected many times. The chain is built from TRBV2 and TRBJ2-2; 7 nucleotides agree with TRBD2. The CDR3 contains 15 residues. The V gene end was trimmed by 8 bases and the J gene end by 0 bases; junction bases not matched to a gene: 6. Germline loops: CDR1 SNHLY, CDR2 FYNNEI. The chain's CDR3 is CASAAGLANTGELFF. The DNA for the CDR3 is TGTGCCAGCGCAGCGGGACTGGCGAACACCGGGGAGCTGTTTTTT.

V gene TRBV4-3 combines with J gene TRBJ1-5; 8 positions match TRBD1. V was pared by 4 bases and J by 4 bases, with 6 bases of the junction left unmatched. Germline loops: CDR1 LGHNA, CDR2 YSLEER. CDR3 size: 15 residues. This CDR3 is CASSPDGQGNQPQHF. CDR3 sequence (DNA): TGCGCCAGCAGCCCGGATGGACAGGGTAATCAGCCCCAGCATTTT.

DNA for the CDR3: TGCGCCAGCAGCTTGGAACCTGCAGGGAACTATGGCTACACCTTC. This encodes CASSLEPAGNYGYTF. V and J are TRBV5-1 and TRBJ1-2; possibly TRBD1 for D (5 bases). Per the germline V gene, CDR1 is SGHRS and CDR2 is YFSETQ. This CDR3 spans 15 amino acids. V was trimmed by 0 bases and J by 2 bases, leaving 11 bases between them.

The DNA of the CDR3 is TGCGCCAGCAGCCAAGGACAGGGGGGATACTATGGCTACACCTTC. Protein product: CASSQGQGGYYGYTF. The J gene is TRBJ1-2, the V gene TRBV4-1; TRBD1 aligns across 9 bases. CDR3 length: 15 residues. V was pared by 1 base and J by 3 bases, with 3 bases of the junction left unmatched. Germline V gives CDR1 MGHRA, CDR2 YSYEKL.

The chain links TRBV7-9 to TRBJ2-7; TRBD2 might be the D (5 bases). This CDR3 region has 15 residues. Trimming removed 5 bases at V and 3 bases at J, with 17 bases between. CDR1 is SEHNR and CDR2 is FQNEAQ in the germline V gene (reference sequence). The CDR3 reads CASSPRTGKGYEQYF. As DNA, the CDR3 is TGTGCCAGCAGCCCTAGGACGGGGAAGGGCTACGAGCAGTACTTC.

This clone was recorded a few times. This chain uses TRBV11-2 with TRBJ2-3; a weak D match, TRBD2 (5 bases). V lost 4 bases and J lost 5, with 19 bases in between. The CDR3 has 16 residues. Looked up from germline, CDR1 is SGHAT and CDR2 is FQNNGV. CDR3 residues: CASSWIRGRGGDTQYF. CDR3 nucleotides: TGTGCCAGCAGCTGGATACGCGGGCGAGGTGGAGATACGCAGTATTTT.

The CDR3 region is CASSSRDRNTGELFF. Here the CDR3 DNA reads TGTGCCAGCAGCTCCCGGGACAGAAACACCGGGGAGCTGTTTTTT. This rearrangement joins TRBV7-8 to TRBJ2-2; TRBD1 aligns across 7 bases. V trimming: 4 bases; J trimming: 2 bases; junction bases outside the gene matches: 4. Germline V CDR1 and CDR2: SGHVS, FQNEAQ. The CDR3 has 15 amino acids.

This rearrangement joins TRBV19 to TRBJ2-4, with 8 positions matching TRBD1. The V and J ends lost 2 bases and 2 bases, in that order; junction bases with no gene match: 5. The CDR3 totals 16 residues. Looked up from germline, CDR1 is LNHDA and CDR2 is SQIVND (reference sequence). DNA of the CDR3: TGTGCCAGTAGTATACTTCGGACAGGGTCCAAAAACATTCAGTACTTC. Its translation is CASSILRTGSKNIQYF.

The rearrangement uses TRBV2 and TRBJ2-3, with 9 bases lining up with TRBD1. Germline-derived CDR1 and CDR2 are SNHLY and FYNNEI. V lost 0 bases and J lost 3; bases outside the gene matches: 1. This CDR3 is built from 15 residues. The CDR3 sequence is CASSEAGQGTDTQYF. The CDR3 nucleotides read TGTGCCAGCAGTGAAGCGGGACAGGGAACAGATACGCAGTATTTT.

CDR3 sequence (DNA): TGTGCCAGCAGTTACTCCCAGGTACACAATGAGCAGTTCTTC. Its protein product is CASSYSQVHNEQFF. The V and J genes are TRBV6-6 and TRBJ2-1; D not certain. Trimming left V 0 bases short and J 5 bases short, with 8 bases between. Germline CDR1 is MNHNY and CDR2 is SVGAGI (reference sequence). The CDR3 extends over 14 amino acids.

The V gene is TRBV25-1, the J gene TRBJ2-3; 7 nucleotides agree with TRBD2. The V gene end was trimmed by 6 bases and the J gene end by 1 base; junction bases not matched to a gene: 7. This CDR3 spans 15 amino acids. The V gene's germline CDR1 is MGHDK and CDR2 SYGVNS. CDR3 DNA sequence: TGTGCCAGCAGCCGACTGGGGGGGGGCACAGATACGCAGTATTTT. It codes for CASSRLGGGTDTQYF.

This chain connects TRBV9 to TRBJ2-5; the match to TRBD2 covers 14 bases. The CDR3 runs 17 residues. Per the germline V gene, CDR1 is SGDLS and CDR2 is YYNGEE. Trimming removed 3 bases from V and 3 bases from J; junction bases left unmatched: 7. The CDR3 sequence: CASSAGTSGGLKETQYF. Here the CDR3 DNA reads TGTGCCAGCAGCGCCGGGACTAGCGGGGGCCTTAAAGAGACCCAGTACTTC.

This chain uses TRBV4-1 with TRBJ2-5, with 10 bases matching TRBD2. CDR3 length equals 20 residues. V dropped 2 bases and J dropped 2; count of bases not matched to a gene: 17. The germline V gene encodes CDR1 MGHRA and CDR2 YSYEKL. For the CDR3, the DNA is TGCGCCAGCAGCCAATCCTTCCCGGCTAGCGGGGGAATTTCTCAAGAGACCCAGTACTTC. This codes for CASSQSFPASGGISQETQYF.

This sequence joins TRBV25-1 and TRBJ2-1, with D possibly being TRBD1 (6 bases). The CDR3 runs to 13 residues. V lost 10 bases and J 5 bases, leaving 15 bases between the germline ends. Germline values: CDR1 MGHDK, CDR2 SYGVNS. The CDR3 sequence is CATRRTANNEQFF. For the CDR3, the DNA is TGTGCCACCCGAAGGACAGCTAACAATGAGCAGTTCTTC. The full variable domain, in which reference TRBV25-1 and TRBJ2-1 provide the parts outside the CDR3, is EADIYQTPRYLVIGTGKKITLECSQTMGHDKMYWYQQDPGMELHLIHYSYGVNSTEKGDLSSESTVSRIRTEHFPLTLESARPSHTSQYLCATRRTANNEQFFGPGTRLTVL.

This CDR3 reads CASSLGSTGGAYEQYF. The DNA for the CDR3 is TGTGCCAGCAGCTTGGGTTCAACAGGGGGGGCCTACGAGCAGTACTTC. This chain links TRBV5-6 with TRBJ2-7, with D perhaps matching TRBD1 (8 bases). The V and J ends lost 0 bases and 2 bases respectively, with 15 bases between them. The CDR3 runs to 16 residues. Per germline, CDR1 SGHDT and CDR2 YYEEEE.

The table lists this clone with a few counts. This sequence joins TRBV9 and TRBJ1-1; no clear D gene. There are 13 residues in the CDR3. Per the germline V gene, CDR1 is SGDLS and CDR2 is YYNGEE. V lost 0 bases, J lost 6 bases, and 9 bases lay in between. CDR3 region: CASSVVPGSEAFF. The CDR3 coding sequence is TGTGCCAGCAGCGTAGTACCGGGGTCTGAAGCTTTCTTT.

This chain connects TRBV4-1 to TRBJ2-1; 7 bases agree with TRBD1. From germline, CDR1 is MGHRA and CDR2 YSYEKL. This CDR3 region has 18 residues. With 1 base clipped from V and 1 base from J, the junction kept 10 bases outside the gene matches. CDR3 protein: CASSQGKARGRSYNEQFF. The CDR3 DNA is TGCGCCAGCAGCCAAGGAAAAGCCAGGGGGAGATCCTACAATGAGCAGTTCTTC.

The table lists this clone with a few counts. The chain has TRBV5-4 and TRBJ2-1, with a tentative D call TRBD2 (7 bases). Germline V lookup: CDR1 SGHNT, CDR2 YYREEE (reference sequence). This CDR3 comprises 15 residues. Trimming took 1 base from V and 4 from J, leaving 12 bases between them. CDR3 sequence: CASSLSGGSYNEQFF. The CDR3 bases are TGTGCCAGCAGCTTGTCGGGGGGCTCTTACAATGAGCAGTTCTTC.

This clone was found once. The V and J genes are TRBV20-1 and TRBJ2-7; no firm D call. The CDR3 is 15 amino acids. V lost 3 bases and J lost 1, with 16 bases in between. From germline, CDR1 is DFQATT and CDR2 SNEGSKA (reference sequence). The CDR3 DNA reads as TGCAGTGCTAGTGACCCCGTGACTCCATCCTACGAGCAGTACTTC. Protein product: CSASDPVTPSYEQYF.

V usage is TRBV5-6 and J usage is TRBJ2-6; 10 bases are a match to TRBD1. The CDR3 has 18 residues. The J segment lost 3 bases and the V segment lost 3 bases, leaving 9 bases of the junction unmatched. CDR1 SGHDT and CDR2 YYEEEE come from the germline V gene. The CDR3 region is CASSSIAGQGYGANVLTF. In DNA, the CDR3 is TGTGCCAGCAGCTCCATCGCGGGACAGGGGTATGGGGCCAACGTCCTGACTTTC.

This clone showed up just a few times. The CDR3 loop reads CASSRTYGTARTF. DNA of the CDR3: TGTGCCAGCAGTCGAACCTATGGGACAGCGCGGACCTTC. This chain connects TRBV12-3 or TRBV12-4 to TRBJ1-2; 7 positions match TRBD1. V lost 5 bases and J lost 14; bases outside the gene matches: 14. CDR3 size: 13 residues.